The rows below give T cell receptor beta chains drawn from one sample of a study of blood T cell repertoires in COVID-19. Sequenced by immunoSEQ multiplex PCR; TCRdb stores in-frame clones only, minus some. The table lists 150,000 to 200,000 clones, around 91% of them singletons, with roughly 0.77% in the top ten. Source material: PBMCs or T cells enriched from blood (not recorded which). The source of these receptors is a woman under 30 who had recovered from COVID-19. CDR3s include the opening cysteine and the closing phenylalanine or tryptophan. Fields, in order: clone size, CDR3 length, V gene, J gene, D gene, CDR3 DNA, CDR3 protein. A D gene is named only where the DNA matches it firmly. For some rows the clone size is stated as once, few or many, or as a class when expanded; others skip it.

size: many
length: 15
V: TRBV6-5
J: TRBJ2-7
D: TRBD1
DNA: TGTGCCAGCAGTTACGATGGACAGGGGGCCTACGAGCAGTACTTC
CDR3: CASSYDGQGAYEQYF

size: -
length: 14
V: TRBV2
J: TRBJ2-1
D: TRBD2
DNA: TGTGCCAGCACCCGGACTAGCTCCTACAATGAGCAGTTCTTC
CDR3: CASTRTSSYNEQFF

size: -
length: 15
V: TRBV10-3
J: TRBJ2-1
D: TRBD2
DNA: TGTGCCTCGTGGACTAGCGGGAGCTCCTACAATGAGCAGTTCTTC
CDR3: CASWTSGSSYNEQFF

size: -
length: 14
V: TRBV5-6
J: TRBJ2-7
D: TRBD2
DNA: TGTGCCAGCAGCTTGGTGGGGCGGGAGGACGAGCAGTACTTC
CDR3: CASSLVGREDEQYF

size: -
length: 18
V: TRBV21-1
J: TRBJ2-3
D: -
DNA: TGTGCCAGCAGCATGAGATTAATCAAGCGGGTGTACGACCGTACGCAGTATTTT
CDR3: CASSMRLIKRVYDRTQYF

size: -
length: 13
V: TRBV27
J: TRBJ1-1
D: -
DNA: TGTGCCAGCAGCTATCAGGGTAGGGCTGAAGCTTTCTTT
CDR3: CASSYQGRAEAFF

size: -
length: 14
V: TRBV5-1
J: TRBJ2-2
D: -
DNA: TGCGCCAGCAGTAGGGGCGGAAACACCGGGGAGCTGTTTTTT
CDR3: CASSRGGNTGELFF

size: -
length: 12
V: TRBV18
J: TRBJ2-1
D: TRBD1
DNA: TGTGCCAGCTCACCAGGACAGGGCGAGCAGTTCTTC
CDR3: CASSPGQGEQFF

size: -
length: 17
V: TRBV7-9
J: TRBJ2-4
D: -
DNA: TGTGCCAGCAGCCCCCGACAGGATTCCCTGGCCAAAAACATTCAGTACTTC
CDR3: CASSPRQDSLAKNIQYF

size: -
length: 18
V: TRBV19
J: TRBJ1-6
D: -
DNA: TGTGCCCCTGTAACCCCGGACAGAACCTCGTCTATTTGTTCACCCCTCCACTTT
CDR3: CAPVTPDRTSSICSPLHF

size: -
length: 15
V: TRBV4-1
J: TRBJ2-7
D: TRBD1
DNA: TGCGCCAGCAGCCAAGAGGGACAGGGGAGTGACGAGCAGTACTTC
CDR3: CASSQEGQGSDEQYF

size: -
length: 13
V: TRBV7-2
J: TRBJ2-7
D: -
DNA: TGTGCCAGCAGCTTAGTTCCGTCCTACGAGCAGTACTTC
CDR3: CASSLVPSYEQYF

size: -
length: 15
V: TRBV2
J: TRBJ2-3
D: -
DNA: TGTGCCAGCAGTAAACCTACGGAGTCCGAAGATACGCAGTATTTT
CDR3: CASSKPTESEDTQYF

size: -
length: 17
V: TRBV9
J: TRBJ2-1
D: TRBD2
DNA: TGTGCCAGCAGCGAGCGACTAGCGGGGGCCCCAGGGCATGAGCAGTTCTTC
CDR3: CASSERLAGAPGHEQFF

size: -
length: 17
V: TRBV11-2
J: TRBJ2-3
D: -
DNA: TGTGCCAGCAGCTGGGAGGTAGGACGCTCATTCGGAGATACGCAGTATTTT
CDR3: CASSWEVGRSFGDTQYF

size: -
length: 18
V: TRBV13
J: TRBJ2-3
D: TRBD1
DNA: TGTGCCAGCAGCCCCTGGGACAGGGAAGGTGCTGGCACAGATACGCAGTATTTT
CDR3: CASSPWDREGAGTDTQYF

size: once
length: 17
V: TRBV27
J: TRBJ2-1
D: TRBD1
DNA: TGTGCCAGCAGTCGTCCCGGGACAGCCAGCTCCTACAATGAGCAGTTCTTC
CDR3: CASSRPGTASSYNEQFF

size: -
length: 14
V: TRBV28
J: TRBJ1-5
D: TRBD1
DNA: TGTGCCAGCAGACGACAGGGAAATCATCAGCCCCAGCATTTT
CDR3: CASRRQGNHQPQHF

size: -
length: 15
V: TRBV5-1
J: TRBJ2-5
D: TRBD2
DNA: TGCGCCAGCAGCTTTAGCGGGAAGAGCCAAGAGACCCAGTACTTC
CDR3: CASSFSGKSQETQYF

size: -
length: 13
V: TRBV5-6
J: TRBJ2-7
D: TRBD2
DNA: TGTGCCAGTGGAGGGCGGGGGACCTACGAGCAGTACTTC
CDR3: CASGGRGTYEQYF

size: -
length: 17
V: TRBV5-6
J: TRBJ2-2
D: -
DNA: TGTGCCAGCAGCCCAGGGGCGGCTAGCGGTAACACCGGGGAGCTGTTTTTT
CDR3: CASSPGAASGNTGELFF

size: -
length: 15
V: TRBV11-1
J: TRBJ1-1
D: TRBD1
DNA: TGTGCCAGCAGCTTAGGGGACAGGGATGGCACTGAAGCTTTCTTT
CDR3: CASSLGDRDGTEAFF

size: -
length: 15
V: TRBV28
J: TRBJ2-7
D: TRBD1
DNA: TGTGCCAGCAGTGCCGGGACAGTAAGCTCCTACGAGCAGTACTTC
CDR3: CASSAGTVSSYEQYF

size: -
length: 12
V: TRBV18
J: TRBJ2-2
D: -
DNA: TGTGCCAGCTCCGCGAACACCGGGGAGCTGTTTTTT
CDR3: CASSANTGELFF

size: once
length: 16
V: TRBV12-5
J: TRBJ2-1
D: -
DNA: TGTGCTAGTGGTTTTGCAGGGTTTAGGTCCTACAATGAGCAGTTCTTC
CDR3: CASGFAGFRSYNEQFF

size: -
length: 16
V: TRBV6-2/TRBV6-3
J: TRBJ2-5
D: TRBD2
DNA: TGTGCCAGCAGTACCGGGGGACTAGCGTACCAAGAGACCCAGTACTTC
CDR3: CASSTGGLAYQETQYF

size: -
length: 15
V: TRBV18
J: TRBJ2-1
D: TRBD2
DNA: TGTGCCAGCTCACCGGGACTAGCTTTCTACAATGAGCAGTTCTTC
CDR3: CASSPGLAFYNEQFF

size: -
length: 20
V: TRBV21-1
J: TRBJ2-1
D: -
DNA: TGTGCCAGCAGCAAAAAGGATCCAGCGGGGGAGGGATCTGTACGGAATGAGCAGTTCTTC
CDR3: CASSKKDPAGEGSVRNEQFF

size: -
length: 13
V: TRBV6-5
J: TRBJ1-2
D: TRBD1
DNA: TGTGCCAGCAGCGAGACAGGGGGGTACGGCTACACCTTC
CDR3: CASSETGGYGYTF